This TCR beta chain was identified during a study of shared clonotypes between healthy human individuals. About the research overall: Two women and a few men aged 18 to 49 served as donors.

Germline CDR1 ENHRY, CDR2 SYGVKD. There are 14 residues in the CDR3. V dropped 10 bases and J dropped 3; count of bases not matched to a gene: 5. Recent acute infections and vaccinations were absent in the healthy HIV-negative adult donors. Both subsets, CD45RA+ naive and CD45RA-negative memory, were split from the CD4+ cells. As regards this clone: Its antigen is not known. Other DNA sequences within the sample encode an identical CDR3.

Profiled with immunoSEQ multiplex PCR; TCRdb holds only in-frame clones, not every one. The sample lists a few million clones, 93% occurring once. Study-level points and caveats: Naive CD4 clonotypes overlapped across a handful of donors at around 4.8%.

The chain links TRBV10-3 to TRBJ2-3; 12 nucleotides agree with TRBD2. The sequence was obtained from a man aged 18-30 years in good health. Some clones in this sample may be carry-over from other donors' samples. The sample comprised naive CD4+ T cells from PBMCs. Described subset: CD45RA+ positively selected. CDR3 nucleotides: TGTGCCACCGCGACTAGCGGGAGTACAGATACGCAGTATTTT. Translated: CATATSGSTDTQYF.